The clone carrying this TCR beta chain was seen a handful of times. Some clones are missing from TCRdb's copy, which holds only in-frame ones; the method was immunoSEQ multiplex PCR. Of a few thousand clones in the sample, roughly 22% were seen once. These data are taken from a study of T cells in localized non-small cell lung cancer. Sequencing was performed on lung tumor tissue, taken before any cancer treatment. The clonotype comes from a male donor aged 60 or over with stage II lung adenocarcinoma.

The CDR3 loop is CASSLGLGQETQYF. DNA of the CDR3: TGTGCCAGCAGCTTGGGACTAGGACAAGAGACCCAGTACTTC. The rearrangement joins TRBV11-3 to TRBJ2-5; 8 bases align to TRBD2. With 3 bases clipped from V and 2 bases from J, the junction kept 2 bases outside the gene matches. This CDR3 has 14 amino acids. Germline CDR1 reads SGHNT; CDR2 reads YENEEA.